The rows below give T cell receptor beta chains drawn from one sample of a study of shared clonotypes between healthy human individuals. TCRdb's table, derived via immunoSEQ multiplex PCR, lists solely in-frame clones and lacks some. Seen here are around 2,000,000 clones, roughly 94% observed once, and the top ten hold more than 0.1%. Material for sequencing was naive CD4+ T cells sorted from blood. These receptors were collected from a man aged 18 to 30 in good health. Both conserved end residues are trimmed from each CDR3. The order of the fields is J gene, V gene, CDR3 protein.

>TRBJ2-7|TRBV11-2
ASSLPAGGHEQY
>TRBJ2-2|TRBV7-7
ASRPPSESGELF
>TRBJ2-1|TRBV2
ASSEDTGSYNEQF
>TRBJ2-3|TRBV2
ASKGEAADTQY
>TRBJ2-1|TRBV5-6
ASSSMSLDSDNEQF
>TRBJ2-3|TRBV5-1
ASSSALAGTDTQY
>TRBJ2-7|TRBV9
ASSASGSYEQY
>TRBJ1-3|TRBV6-5
ASSYSGQGSGNTIY
>TRBJ2-7|TRBV28
ASSSLGQGFPGEQY
>TRBJ1-4|TRBV7-9
ASSPSGIIGEKLF
>TRBJ2-7|TRBV27
ASRGTGTYEQY
>TRBJ2-7|TRBV29-1
SVGEQATYEQY
>TRBJ1-1|TRBV5-4
ASSFPGQGFEAF
>TRBJ1-5|TRBV6-4
ASSDEQYSNQPQH
>TRBJ2-5|TRBV6-5
ASSPPGRNQETQY
>TRBJ2-3|TRBV10-3
AIRGTSGSGTDTQY
>TRBJ2-2|TRBV30
AWRLSGELF
>TRBJ2-7|TRBV28
ASNSGGIPSYEQY
>TRBJ1-6|TRBV6-5
ASSKRDDSPLH
>TRBJ2-2|TRBV6-5
ASSRDGNTGELF
>TRBJ1-1|TRBV14
ASSLQGNTEAF
>TRBJ2-3|TRBV28
ASTTGQGRTDTQY
>TRBJ1-2|TRBV10-3
AISEGGQGQVVYGYT
>TRBJ2-7|TRBV29-1
SVQPASGSASYEQY
>TRBJ1-5|TRBV2
ASSDSAPKPQH
>TRBJ1-1|TRBV6-5
ASSMGVEAF
>TRBJ2-7|TRBV6-5
ASSPDRRFYEQY
>TRBJ2-7|TRBV6-6
ASSYVVAGVEQY
>TRBJ1-5|TRBV7-9
ASSFSGTVTNQPQH
>TRBJ2-7|TRBV19
ASSIDPGTREQY
>TRBJ2-2|TRBV5-1
ASSASGTGNAGELF
>TRBJ2-7|TRBV20-1
SAMTGDEQY
>TRBJ2-7|TRBV5-1
ASSSGYEQY
>TRBJ2-3|TRBV29-1
SVGSGQGSTDTQY
>TRBJ2-7|TRBV5-6
ASSLASYEQY
>TRBJ2-2|TRBV6-1
ASSEVTGAYTGELF
>TRBJ1-2|TRBV6-5
ASSREGYYGYT
>TRBJ1-2|TRBV4-1
ASSQVNRDYGYT
>TRBJ2-2|TRBV5-4
ASSLGITGELF
>TRBJ2-5|TRBV2
ASRRRETQY
>TRBJ2-2|TRBV7-9
ASEGPRNTGELF
>TRBJ2-5|TRBV21-1
ASSTHGGGRETQY
>TRBJ1-2|TRBV6-5
ASSYSGRPGNYGYT
>TRBJ2-7|TRBV6-6
ASSSRTFDEQY
>TRBJ2-7|TRBV5-8
ASSSPGRLSYEQY
>TRBJ2-3|TRBV10-1
ASEGLGGYTDTQY
>TRBJ1-5|TRBV6-1
ASSETTRPTSRAQH
>TRBJ1-6|TRBV27
ASSLPRSMGNSPLH